What follows is one T cell receptor beta chain and its context. Its cognate antigen is unknown. Individual cDNA molecules received unique molecular identifiers. From the 5' RACE reads, TCRdb called clonotypes with MiXCR, one entry per CDR3 protein. This table has almost 65,000 distinct CDR3 sequences, 4.9% appearing once. The sample comes from a study of early T cells in non-severe SARS-CoV-2 infection. In the study overall: The input, bulk RNA from unsorted whole blood, was sequenced, and chains were unpaired. Study observations and caveats: VDJdb-based matching was biased toward anti-spike CD8 responses and missed private and CD4 specificities.

CDR3 length equals 14 residues. The V end lost 6 bases, the J end lost 0 bases, and 11 bases lay between the germline ends. CDR1 and CDR2 (germline): SQVTM, ANQGSEA. J is TRBJ2-2 and V is TRBV29-1; maybe TRBD1 (6 bases). The receptor comes from an adult who was a healthcare worker with PCR-confirmed SARS-CoV-2 infection or an uninfected control (not recorded which). The source material was whole blood. The CDR3 nucleotides are TGCAGCGTCGGGACAACGCCGAACACCGGGGAGCTGTTTTTT. Translated: CSVGTTPNTGELFF.